Here is one T cell receptor beta chain with its context. For TCR beta, libraries came from iRepertoire HTBI primers and Arm-PCR of CDR3 regions. MiXCR was run by TCRdb on the multiplex PCR reads, yielding one entry per CDR3 protein. The sample holds a few hundred thousand distinct CDR3 sequences, approximately 10% seen once. Time point: newly diagnosed GD, antithyroid drugs for less than 3 months. With RNA extracted from PBMCs as input, the TCR library was made. This specimen belongs to a study of regulatory T cells in long-lasting Graves disease. This CDR3 is built from 12 residues. Germline CDR1 and CDR2: DFQATT and SNEGSKA (reference sequence). Trimming left V 2 bases short and J 13 bases short, with 17 bases between. These data were also reused for a study on T cells in Graves' hyperthyroidism and ophthalmopathy. That paper notes: Clonotypes that were expanded in thyroid above 0.001 mostly appeared in blood too.

The sequence was collected from a woman younger than 35 with Graves disease. The chain joins TRBV20-1 to TRBJ2-5; D possibly uses TRBD1 or TRBD2 (5 bases each). The sequences come from peripheral blood mononuclear cells (PBMCs), collected at new diagnosis, from a patient treated with antithyroid drugs. The CDR3 spells CSARPMTGTVYF. The CDR3 region has the DNA TGCAGTGCTAGACCGATGACCGGGACGGTGTACTTC.